The T cell receptor (beta chain) described here comes from a study of cytomegalovirus exposure and HLA in healthy donors. Study-wide background: The Caucasian-associated ancestry cluster held more than 80% of around 380 genotyped donors.

V dropped 0 bases and J dropped 3 bases, with 7 bases sitting between them. CDR1 and CDR2 (germline): SGHNT, YENEEA. The CDR3 contains 14 residues. For this clone: Its specificity is unknown.

60 Vbeta and 13 Jbeta primers were used in PCR. Clones were sequenced by immunoSEQ multiplex PCR, and TCRdb holds only the in-frame ones, with some missing. The sample has some 120,000 clones; the top ten hold 3.7%. Regarding the study as a whole: In vitro data verified three CMV-associated chains as specific for CMV antigens. Among TCR sequences, most were rare, though some public TCRs appeared in many donors. A cluster of highly shared sequence variants was likely a sequencing artifact.

This receptor was identified in a man aged 25 to 40 in good health and CMV-seronegative. The specimen sequenced was PBMCs. The chain combines TRBV11-3 with TRBJ2-3; D gene unclear. CDR3: CASSLDPVTDTQYF. The CDR3 bases are TGTGCCAGCAGCTTAGATCCGGTGACAGATACGCAGTATTTT.